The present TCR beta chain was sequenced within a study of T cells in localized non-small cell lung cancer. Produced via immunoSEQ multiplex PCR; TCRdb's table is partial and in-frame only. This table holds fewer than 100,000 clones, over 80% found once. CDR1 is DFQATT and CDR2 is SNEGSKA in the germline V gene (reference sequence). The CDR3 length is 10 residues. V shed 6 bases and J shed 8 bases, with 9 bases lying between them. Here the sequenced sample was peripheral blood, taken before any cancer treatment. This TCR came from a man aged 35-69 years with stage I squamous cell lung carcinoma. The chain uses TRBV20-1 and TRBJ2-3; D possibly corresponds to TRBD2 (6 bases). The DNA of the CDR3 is TGCAGTGCCCCGCGGGGTACGCAGTATTTT. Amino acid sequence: CSAPRGTQYF.